Presented here are 25 T cell receptor beta chains from one specimen sequenced in a study of blood T cell repertoires in COVID-19. Using immunoSEQ multiplex PCR, the repertoire was profiled, and TCRdb retains in-frame clones only, with some absent. The repertoire consists of 150,000 to 200,000 clones, with under 80% occurring once and the leading ten covering around 17%. What was sequenced was PBMCs or T cells enriched from blood (not recorded which). Receptors were obtained from a woman between 45 and 60 years old with acute COVID-19.

The V gene is TRBV5-4, the J gene TRBJ1-4, with a tentative D call TRBD1 (6 bases). V was clipped by 0 bases and J by 7 bases, with 13 bases between them. Germline V gives CDR1 SGHNT, CDR2 YYREEE (reference sequence). CDR3 length equals 15 residues. The CDR3 loop is CASSLDGTSGEKLFF. In DNA, the CDR3 is TGTGCCAGCAGCTTGGACGGGACAAGTGGTGAAAAACTGTTTTTT.

The chain carries TRBV5-1 and TRBJ1-1; the match to TRBD1 covers 7 bases. V lost 2 bases, J lost 5 bases, and 9 bases stayed unmatched. Germline CDR1 is SGHRS and CDR2 is YFSETQ. This CDR3 contains 15 residues. The CDR3 sequence is CASSFGSGGGTEAFF. DNA for the CDR3: TGCGCCAGCAGCTTCGGCTCAGGGGGAGGTACTGAAGCTTTCTTT.

The rearrangement joins TRBV19 to TRBJ2-2; 11 nucleotides agree with TRBD1. The CDR3 sequence is 16 residues long. CDR1 LNHDA and CDR2 SQIVND come from the germline V gene (reference sequence). V lost 3 bases to trimming and J lost 4 bases; unmatched junction nucleotides: 4. In DNA, the CDR3 is TGTGCCAGTAGTATTAGCGGGACAGGGGGCACCGGGGAGCTGTTTTTT. The encoded protein is CASSISGTGGTGELFF. The entire variable domain, with the rest obtained from reference TRBV19 and TRBJ2-2, is as follows: DGGITQSPKYLFRKEGQNVTLSCEQNLNHDAMYWYRQDPGQGLRLIYYSQIVNDFQKGDIAEGYSVSREKKESFPLTVTSAQKNPTAFYLCASSISGTGGTGELFFGEGSRLTVL.

This chain joins TRBV19 and TRBJ1-4, with 7 bases fitting TRBD1. CDR1 is LNHDA and CDR2 is SQIVND in the germline V gene (reference sequence). The CDR3 consists of 15 residues. The ends lost 6 bases at V and 8 bases at J; junction bases unmatched: 12. CDR3 sequence (DNA): TGTGCCAGTAGCGGCTCTAGGGGACAGCTGGAAAAACTGTTTTTT. It translates to CASSGSRGQLEKLFF.

This sequence joins TRBV10-1 and TRBJ2-2; possible D gene TRBD2, 5 bases. In germline, CDR1 is WNHNN, CDR2 SYGVQD (reference sequence). The CDR3 is made up of 15 amino acids. Trimming left V 3 bases short and J 5 bases short, with 13 bases between. The CDR3, as DNA: TGCGCCAGCAGTGACGGCGGGTTGGATACCGGGGAGCTGTTTTTT. The encoded protein is CASSDGGLDTGELFF.

V is TRBV11-2 and J is TRBJ2-5; the D gene is possibly TRBD2 (5 bases). The germline V and J ends were trimmed by 3 bases and 3 bases, with 8 bases remaining between them. From germline, CDR1 is SGHAT and CDR2 FQNNGV. The CDR3 has 13 amino acids. CDR3 sequence: CASSFMREETQYF. The CDR3 DNA sequence: TGTGCCAGCAGCTTTATGAGGGAAGAGACCCAGTACTTC.

This clone showed up just once. The CDR3 nucleotides are TGTGCCATCAGTGAGACGGCCAGGGTCCGTGAAAAACTGTTTTTT. It yields the protein CAISETARVREKLFF. This chain links TRBV10-3 with TRBJ1-4; a possible D gene is TRBD1 (5 bases). The germline gives CDR1 ENHRY, CDR2 SYGVKD. The CDR3 runs 15 residues. V was cut by 2 bases and J by 7 bases, with 14 bases left in between.

The V call is TRBV11-2, the J call TRBJ2-1; D perhaps matches TRBD2 (6 bases). CDR1 is SGHAT, CDR2 FQNNGV, per germline. V was clipped by 7 bases and J by 8 bases, with 12 bases between them. The CDR3 totals 12 residues. The CDR3 here is CASTPTGDEQFF. The CDR3 DNA is TGTGCCAGCACCCCCACGGGGGATGAGCAGTTCTTC.

The chain employs TRBV27 and TRBJ2-3, with unresolved D. The germline gives CDR1 MNHEY, CDR2 SMNVEV (reference sequence). The CDR3 is 15 residues long. Trimming left V 4 bases short and J 0 bases short, with 11 bases between. CDR3 DNA: TGTGCCAGCAGTTCCGTCACTCCTAGCACAGATACGCAGTATTTT. This encodes CASSSVTPSTDTQYF.

This clone has more than one count but fewer than ten. The V and J genes are TRBV4-3 and TRBJ2-2; no definite D call. The germline V gene has CDR1 LGHNA and CDR2 YSLEER. The germline V and J ends were trimmed by 5 bases and 6 bases, with 7 bases remaining between them. The CDR3 runs 12 residues. CDR3 coding DNA: TGCGCCAGCAGCACAGAGTCCGGGGAGCTGTTTTTT. This sequence encodes CASSTESGELFF.

This rearrangement joins TRBV4-1 to TRBJ2-3; a weak D match, TRBD1 (6 bases). V gave up 5 bases and J gave up 2 bases, with 14 bases separating them. Germline assignment: CDR1 MGHRA and CDR2 YSYEKL. The length of the CDR3 is 15 residues. The CDR3 DNA reads as TGCGCCAGCAGCTACAGGGCTGTGGACACAGATACGCAGTATTTT. Translating gives CASSYRAVDTDTQYF.

V gene TRBV27 combines with J gene TRBJ2-3; D unresolved. V was trimmed by 6 bases and J by 2 bases, leaving 18 bases between them. This CDR3 spans 16 amino acids. Germline V gene sequence: CDR1 MNHEY, CDR2 SMNVEV (reference sequence). The CDR3 DNA reads TGTGCCAGCAGCATTGTTTCCGACAAGGACACAGATACGCAGTATTTT. Its protein product is CASSIVSDKDTDTQYF.

This clone has just a few counts. This sequence joins TRBV6-2 or TRBV6-3 and TRBJ2-5; a weak D match, TRBD1 (5 bases). The CDR3 spans 14 residues. Germline CDR1 is MNHEY and CDR2 is SVGEGT. The germline V and J ends were trimmed by 3 bases and 4 bases, with 12 bases remaining between them. CDR3 loop: CASSYQGNPETQYF. CDR3 in DNA: TGTGCCAGCAGTTATCAGGGTAACCCAGAGACCCAGTACTTC.

This clone appeared a few times. The same CDR3 is also encoded by other DNA sequences in this sample. The chain is built from TRBV28 and TRBJ1-2; D perhaps matches TRBD1 (5 bases). Per germline, CDR1 MDHEN and CDR2 SYDVKM. V lost 2 bases, J lost 1 base, and 5 bases lay in between. The CDR3 consists of 13 residues. Here the CDR3 reads CASSLDSNYGYTF. The CDR3 DNA reads TGTGCCAGCAGTTTAGACAGTAACTATGGCTACACCTTC.

This clone has only a few counts. The genes are TRBV5-4 and TRBJ2-2; D might be TRBD2 (6 bases). The V gene lost 2 bases and the J gene lost 1 base, with 9 bases spanning the gap. Per germline, CDR1 SGHNT and CDR2 YYREEE (reference sequence). The CDR3 is 15 amino acids. The CDR3 sequence: CASSFTSWNTGELFF. The CDR3 region has the DNA TGTGCCAGCAGCTTTACTAGCTGGAACACCGGGGAGCTGTTTTTT.

This chain joins TRBV25-1 and TRBJ2-5; 7 bases map to TRBD1. Unmatched junction bases numbered 10, after V lost 5 bases and J lost 4 bases. Germline V gene data show CDR1 as MGHDK and CDR2 as SYGVNS. CDR3 length: 15 amino acids. The CDR3 nucleotides read TGTGCCAGCAGTCCCAGTGCAGGGGGTGGAGAGACCCAGTACTTC. It codes for CASSPSAGGGETQYF.

On this clone: Its ends do not fully match the called genes, so a read error is possible. This chain connects TRBV5-5 to TRBJ2-7; 7 bases map to TRBD1. The CDR3 sequence is 12 residues long. Looked up from germline, CDR1 is SGHKS and CDR2 is YYEKEE (reference sequence). The CDR3 is CASSSYRGSPAF. CDR3 DNA: TGTGCCAGCAGCTCCTACAGGGGTTCCCCAGCGTTC.

The V and J genes are TRBV7-9 and TRBJ2-1; 7 positions match TRBD1. The V segment lost 1 base and the J segment 4 bases; nucleotides outside the gene matches: 10. The CDR3 runs to 17 residues. Looked up from germline, CDR1 is SEHNR and CDR2 is FQNEAQ (reference sequence). The CDR3 here is CASSLGLPGQNYNEQFF. The CDR3 bases are TGTGCCAGCAGCTTAGGACTTCCGGGACAGAATTACAATGAGCAGTTCTTC.

V usage is TRBV24-1 and J usage is TRBJ1-2; D is possibly TRBD1 (6 bases). The CDR3 sequence is 14 residues long. Germline CDR1 is KGHDR and CDR2 is SFDVKD. Trimming pared 2 bases from V and 4 bases from J, leaving 10 bases between. CDR3 amino acids: CATSDYGQPYGYTF. CDR3 sequence (DNA): TGTGCCACCAGTGATTACGGACAGCCCTATGGCTACACCTTC.

This chain joins TRBV18 and TRBJ2-5, with D uncertain. The V gene lost 3 bases and the J gene lost 4 bases, with 12 bases spanning the gap. CDR1 KGHSH and CDR2 LQKENI come from the germline V gene. The CDR3 loop spans 14 amino acids. CDR3 bases: TGTGCCAGCTCACCCGCGTCCCAGCGAGAGACCCAGTACTTC. It specifies CASSPASQRETQYF.

The chain employs TRBV7-2 and TRBJ2-1, with TRBD1 identical over 11 bases. The CDR3 contains 15 residues. In germline, CDR1 is SGHTA, CDR2 FQGNSA. The V and J ends lost 2 bases and 9 bases, in that order; junction bases with no gene match: 6. The DNA of the CDR3 is TGTGCCAGCAGCTTAAGGGGGGACAGGGGGAGTGAGCAGTTCTTC. It translates to CASSLRGDRGSEQFF.

Worth noting for this clone: This same CDR3 is encoded by further DNA sequences in the sample. The chain joins TRBV5-4 to TRBJ1-1, with 8 bases lining up with TRBD1. The junction had 1 base not matched to a gene; V was cut back by 2 bases and J by 1 base. The CDR3 is made up of 14 amino acids. Germline CDR1 is SGHNT and CDR2 is YYREEE (reference sequence). CDR3 nucleotides: TGTGCCAGCAGCTTACAGGGGGGGAACACTGAAGCTTTCTTT. Translating gives CASSLQGGNTEAFF.

The chain joins TRBV7-2 to TRBJ1-6; D not resolved. Germline V gene sequence: CDR1 SGHTA, CDR2 FQGNSA. V was shortened by 1 base and J by 0 bases, with 7 bases between the two germline ends. This CDR3 region has 16 residues. The CDR3 sequence is CASSLGESSYNSPLHF. CDR3 nucleotides: TGTGCCAGCAGCTTAGGAGAGAGCTCCTATAATTCACCCCTCCACTTT.

V is TRBV18 and J is TRBJ1-6; 8 nucleotides line up with TRBD1. J gave up 7 bases and V 3 bases, and 2 bases lay outside the gene matches. In germline, CDR1 is KGHSH, CDR2 LQKENI. The CDR3 has 14 residues. CDR3 region: CASSPTGDNSPLHF. CDR3 nucleotides: TGTGCCAGCTCACCGACAGGGGACAATTCACCCCTCCACTTT.

The chain links TRBV29-1 to TRBJ1-2; 7 nucleotides agree with TRBD1. CDR1 and CDR2 from the germline V gene are SQVTM and ANQGSEA. J was trimmed by 4 bases and V by 0 bases; bases with no gene match: 5. CDR3 length: 14 residues. The chain's CDR3 is CSVEDWNRGYGYTF. The DNA for the CDR3 is TGCAGCGTTGAAGATTGGAACAGGGGCTATGGCTACACCTTC.